These 15 T cell receptor beta chains were all obtained from the same sample, sequenced in a study of response to subunit inactivated influenza vaccine. TCRdb reprocessed the RT-PCR reads with MiXCR, giving one entry per CDR3 protein. This sample yields around 490,000 distinct CDR3 sequences, of which 6.5% to 8% are seen a single time; around 13% belongs to the top ten. Source: PBMCs from blood, taken around 25 months after vaccination. Receptor source: a man between 50 and 75 years old who received an inactivated influenza vaccine.

The sample holds many counts of this clonotype. The V gene is TRBV4-2, the J gene TRBJ2-7; D is perhaps TRBD1 (6 bases). The V and J ends lost 4 bases and 6 bases respectively, with 16 bases between them. The V gene's germline CDR1 is LGHNA and CDR2 YNFKEQ. The length of the CDR3 is 14 residues. The CDR3 bases are TGTGCCAGCAGCCCCGACAGGAGATTAGGCGAGCAGTACTTC. Translation: CASSPDRRLGEQYF.

The table lists this clonotype with many counts. The genes are TRBV10-3 and TRBJ2-3, with D possibly being TRBD1 or TRBD2 (7 bases each). The germline CDR1 and CDR2 sequences are ENHRY and SYGVKD. CDR3 length equals 14 residues. Here the CDR3 reads CSYREGAGTDTQYF. The CDR3 DNA reads TGTTCATATAGGGAGGGGGCCGGCACAGATACGCAGTATTTT.

At least ten counts were recorded for this clonotype. The chain combines TRBV7-2 with TRBJ2-7, with D uncertain. With 2 bases removed from V and 0 bases from J, the gap between germline ends came to 5 bases. CDR3 length: 13 amino acids. CDR1 and CDR2 from the germline V gene are SGHTA and FQGNSA. Here the CDR3 DNA reads TGTGCCAGCAGCTTATTCAGCTCCTACGAGCAGTACTTC. This sequence encodes CASSLFSSYEQYF.

The rearrangement joins TRBV3-1 to TRBJ1-1; D perhaps matches TRBD1 (5 bases). CDR1 and CDR2 from the germline V gene are LGHDT and YNNKEL (reference sequence). CDR3 length equals 14 residues. Trimming took off 1 base at V and 4 bases at J, with 10 bases between the two ends. The CDR3 spells CASSQVEGRTEAFF. In nucleotides, the CDR3 is TGTGCCAGCAGCCAAGTCGAGGGACGCACTGAAGCTTTCTTT.

This clonotype was seen many times. The rearrangement uses TRBV10-3 and TRBJ1-1, with unresolved D. Germline loops: CDR1 ENHRY, CDR2 SYGVKD. CDR3 length: 14 amino acids. Trimming left V 5 bases short and J 1 base short, with 11 bases between. The CDR3 is CAISNKLQNTEAFF. As DNA, the CDR3 is TGTGCCATCAGTAATAAATTACAGAACACTGAAGCTTTCTTT.

This clonotype appeared a few times. This chain uses TRBV11-1 with TRBJ2-1; 10 bases line up with TRBD2. This CDR3 contains 13 residues. CDR1 SGHAT and CDR2 FQDESV come from the germline V gene (reference sequence). V lost 7 bases to trimming and J lost 8 bases; unmatched junction nucleotides: 5. The DNA of the CDR3 is TGTGCCAGCAACCCAGCGGGAGGGGATGAGCAGTTCTTC. Translated: CASNPAGGDEQFF.

This clonotype has at least ten counts. The CDR3 DNA is TGTGCCAGCAGTTATGGGACAGGGGGGGGCACTGAAGCTTTCTTT. It codes for CASSYGTGGGTEAFF. This chain joins TRBV27 and TRBJ1-1; 11 nucleotides match TRBD1. The CDR3 contains 15 residues. Germline V lookup: CDR1 MNHEY, CDR2 SMNVEV (reference sequence). V lost 4 bases and J lost 4; bases outside the gene matches: 5.

The chain joins TRBV4-1 to TRBJ1-1; 7 positions match TRBD1. CDR1 is MGHRA and CDR2 is YSYEKL in the germline V gene. The CDR3 loop spans 15 amino acids. Trimming cost V 4 bases and J 5 bases; bases outside gene matches: 10. The CDR3 loop is CASSLFETGRTEAFF. CDR3 in DNA: TGCGCCAGCAGCCTTTTTGAGACAGGGAGGACTGAAGCTTTCTTT.

This clonotype was detected only a few times. The chain recombines TRBV20-1 with TRBJ2-2; 11 bases fit TRBD2. The CDR3 is made up of 16 amino acids. Germline CDR1 DFQATT, CDR2 SNEGSKA (reference sequence). The junction had 7 bases not matched to a gene; V was cut back by 2 bases and J by 5 bases. This CDR3 is CSARPGTSGRTGELFF. The CDR3 DNA reads as TGCAGTGCTAGACCAGGGACTAGCGGAAGAACCGGGGAGCTGTTTTTT.

The chain has TRBV20-1 and TRBJ1-1, with D tentatively TRBD1 (6 bases). Germline V CDR1 and CDR2: DFQATT, SNEGSKA (reference sequence). The CDR3 totals 14 residues. V shed 4 bases and J shed 7 bases, with 19 bases lying between them. CDR3 in amino acids: CSATKTTGRGEAFF. As DNA, the CDR3 is TGCAGTGCTACAAAAACCACAGGGCGGGGTGAAGCTTTCTTT.

The chain joins TRBV7-2 to TRBJ2-2; 8 bases match TRBD2. In germline, CDR1 is SGHTA, CDR2 FQGNSA. Trimming at V came to 2 bases and at J to 4 bases, leaving 3 bases not matched to a gene. This CDR3 contains 15 residues. CDR3 bases: TGTGCCAGCAGCTTACACGGGAGGGGCACCGGGGAGCTGTTTTTT. This sequence encodes CASSLHGRGTGELFF.

This clonotype occurred a few times. The chain combines TRBV7-9 with TRBJ2-2; possibly TRBD1 or TRBD2 for D (5 bases each). V was cut by 5 bases and J by 0 bases, with 13 bases left in between. Germline CDR1 and CDR2: SEHNR and FQNEAQ (reference sequence). The CDR3 consists of 16 residues. Here the CDR3 DNA reads TGTGCCAGCAGCGAGTCCGGGACGGCGAACACCGGGGAGCTGTTTTTT. This codes for CASSESGTANTGELFF.

The V gene is TRBV6-1, the J gene TRBJ2-6; TRBD2 matches 7 bases. V gave up 4 bases and J gave up 2 bases; unmatched junction bases: 11. In germline, CDR1 is MNHNS, CDR2 SASEGT. The CDR3 has 18 residues. CDR3 loop: CASSVRLANAPGANVLTF. The CDR3 nucleotides are TGTGCCAGCAGTGTAAGACTAGCAAACGCTCCTGGGGCCAACGTCCTGACTTTC.

The J gene is TRBJ2-7, the V gene TRBV20-1; D call uncertain. The CDR3 runs to 15 residues. V was trimmed by 0 bases and J by 0 bases, leaving 12 bases between them. Germline CDR1 DFQATT, CDR2 SNEGSKA (reference sequence). The CDR3: CSAREAASHSYEQYF. As DNA, the CDR3 is TGCAGTGCTAGAGAGGCGGCTTCCCACTCCTACGAGCAGTACTTC.

In this sample, this clonotype turned up many times. The V gene is TRBV6-1, the J gene TRBJ2-5; the D gene is possibly TRBD2 (5 bases). The CDR3 loop spans 15 amino acids. V was cut by 8 bases and J by 1 base, with 17 bases left in between. In germline, CDR1 is MNHNS, CDR2 SASEGT. The CDR3 DNA reads TGTGCCAGCGGTCCGCCTAGCTGGTTCCAAGAGACCCAGTACTTC. Translating it yields CASGPPSWFQETQYF.